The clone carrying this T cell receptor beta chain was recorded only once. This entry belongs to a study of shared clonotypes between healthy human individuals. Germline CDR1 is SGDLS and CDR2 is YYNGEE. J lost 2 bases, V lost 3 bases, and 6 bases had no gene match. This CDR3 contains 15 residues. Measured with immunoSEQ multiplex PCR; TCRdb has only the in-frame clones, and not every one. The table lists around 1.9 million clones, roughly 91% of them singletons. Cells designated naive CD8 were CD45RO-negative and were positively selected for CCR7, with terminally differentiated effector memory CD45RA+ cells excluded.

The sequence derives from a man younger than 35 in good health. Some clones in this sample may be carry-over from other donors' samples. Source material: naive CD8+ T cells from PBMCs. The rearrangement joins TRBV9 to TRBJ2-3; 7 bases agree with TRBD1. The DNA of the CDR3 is TGTGCCAGCAGCGCATGGGACAGCCCCACAGATACGCAGTATTTT. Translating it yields CASSAWDSPTDTQYF.